This T cell receptor beta chain is from a study of identifying expanded T cells in peripheral blood. On this clone itself: Its target is unknown.

Sequenced by immunoSEQ multiplex PCR; TCRdb stores in-frame clones only, minus some. The sample gives approximately 63,000 clones, around 87% of which show up once; roughly 4.5% is in the top ten. V shed 6 bases, J shed 1 base, and the junction held 7 bases outside the gene matches. The CDR3 runs to 15 residues. CDR1 is MNHEY, CDR2 SMNVEV, per germline (reference sequence). Study-wide points: Across healthy donors, higher total template counts meant significantly greater roughly two-week count variance.

The sequencing input was blood. The chain is built from TRBV27 and TRBJ1-1, with 8 bases that match TRBD1. The source of this sequence is a person aged 18-70 years in good health. CDR3 coding DNA: TGTGCCAGCAGAAAACCCGGACAGGGGAACACTGAAGCTTTCTTT. This encodes CASRKPGQGNTEAFF.